Described below is a single TCR beta chain sequence and its context. Its recognized antigen is unknown. There are no base qualities to consult, and no much larger clone falls within one base. Receptor libraries were prepared by the immunoSEQ multiplex PCR assay. TCR beta CDR3 sequencing was performed on DNA from the cultured, isolated CD4+ T cells. The study's processing was this. Non-productive TCR sequences were removed, reads were trimmed to the CDR3 region, and CDR3s of at least 7 amino acids were retained. The MANAFEST web app was used to pick out antigen-specific clonotypes by comparing their expansion in peptide wells with that in reference cultures. To be called positive, a clone needed expansion at FDR<0.05 compared with the reference and with all other wells, an odds ratio greater than 5, and a frequency greater than 0.1% in two replicate wells. Clonotypes significantly expanded in SARS-CoV-2 spike wells and in at least one common cold coronavirus spike condition were defined as cross-reactive. Levenshtein distance calculated with the stringdist R package was used to assess CDR3 similarity, and unrooted trees were constructed with ape in R 3.6.1. TCRdb took over this immuneACCESS table, retaining in-frame rearrangements with V and J assigned. Such tables are incomplete; in checked studies, under half of the missing clones stem from an unresolved V gene, and the remainder is unexplained. That table gives V, J and clone size, and the DNA gave D and trimming. The sample data list about 41,000 clones, and around 77% of these were observed just once. Of the sample, about 3.1% falls within the top ten clones.

In the ViraFEST assay, PBMC were stimulated with viral peptide pools, and antigen-specific CD4+ T cell clonotypes were then identified by expansion using TCR sequencing. After less than 13 days of culture, CD4+ T cells were isolated with the EasySep CD4+ T cell isolation kit. Negative nucleocapsid antibody results before and after vaccination confirmed that the healthy vaccine recipients had no prior SARS-CoV-2 infection. About 2.2 million PBMC per well were cultured in IMDM with approximately 5% human AB serum, 10 IU/ml IL-2 and gentamicin, plus 10 ug/ml peptides. Half of the culture medium was replaced with fresh IL-2-containing medium on days 3 and 7. Unless noted otherwise, every peptide stimulation condition was grown in triplicate wells. Using Ficoll-Paque Plus gradient centrifugation, PBMC were separated from whole blood and then either used fresh or cryopreserved at -140C. The overlapping peptide pools covered the spike proteins of SARS-CoV-2 as well as those of the common cold coronaviruses HCoV-NL63, HCoV-OC43 and HCoV-229E. Genomic DNA was extracted from cultured CD4+ T cells with the QIAamp micro DNA kit.

The data were taken from a study of vaccination effects on CD4 cells after COVID-19 (dated by TCRdb to between 2020 and 2023). About the study as a whole: Each participant received two doses of an mRNA SARS-CoV-2 vaccine, either BNT162b2 or mRNA-1273. Altogether, roughly 10 COVID-19 convalescent patients and a few SARS-CoV-2-naive healthy vaccine recipients made up the full study. The Oncomine TCR Beta short-read assay on an Illumina iSeq 100 was used to sequence cultures from other donors in the study. In both COVID-19 convalescent patients and infection-naive vaccine recipients, the study compared SARS-CoV-2 spike-specific CD4+ TCR repertoires from before mRNA vaccination with those from after it.

The paper's findings and limits, for the study overall: Limitations of the study were the small number of convalescent patients and the absence of early post-infection timepoints. At late post-vaccination timepoints, both infection-induced and vaccine-induced clones showed marked clonal contraction, consistent with waning T cell responses. Among healthy vaccine recipients, nearly all vaccine-induced clones were SARS-CoV-2 mono-reactive, and only 1 of 255 was cross-reactive with common cold coronaviruses.

Per the germline V gene, SGHDT is the CDR1 and YYEEEE is the CDR2. Taken from cysteine to valine, the CDR3 has 14 residues. The CDR3 DNA has 42 bases and is translated from base 1. Clipping removes 0 bases from V and 5 bases from J, with 2 as the unmatched junction base count. The sequence was obtained from a human donor who received a COVID-19 vaccine. This chain joins TRBV5-6 to TRBJ2-7, with 10 bases aligning to TRBD1. Material: CD4+ T cells from PBMCs cultured with HCoV-NL63 spike peptides, obtained before COVID-19 vaccination. The cell subset or site label, as the study defines it: HCoV-NL63 spike overlapping peptide pool stimulation. The bases read TGTGCCAGCAGCTTGGGACAGGGGGCCCACGAGCAGTACGTC. Translated, this gives CASSLGQGAHEQYV.